The 20 T cell receptor beta chains listed next were all sequenced from one sample in a study of metastatic and nonmetastatic thyroid tumors. Treatment of any kind had been given to no patient before thyroid surgery. MiXCR reprocessed the PCR reads for TCRdb. The table shows 25,000 to 35,000 clones, with around 15% occurring only once. The sequencing sample was made of blood. All receptors derive from a female donor with papillary thyroid cancer or a benign thyroid nodule (not recorded which). Some clones in this sample may be carry-over from other donors' samples.

The sample holds many counts of this clone. The J gene is TRBJ1-1, the V gene TRBV12-3 or TRBV12-4, with D tentatively TRBD1 (5 bases). The ends were cut back, 1 base at V and 11 bases at J, with 17 bases in the middle. This CDR3 is built from 14 residues. Here the CDR3 reads CASSLGGNHLSAFF. For the CDR3, the DNA is TGTGCCAGCAGTTTAGGGGGGAACCACCTTTCGGCTTTCTTT.

At least ten counts were recorded for this clone. The chain links TRBV9 to TRBJ2-2, with no clear D. The CDR3 is 12 amino acids. Trimming shortened V by 4 bases and J by 3 bases, and 4 bases separated the two germline ends. Germline-derived CDR1 and CDR2 are SGDLS and YYNGEE. The CDR3 bases are TGTGCCAGCAGCCTGCACACCGGGGAGCTGTTTTTT. It translates to CASSLHTGELFF.

This clone was seen ten or more times. The rearrangement links TRBV6-4 to TRBJ2-3, with 14 bases that match TRBD2. Germline V gene sequence: CDR1 MRHNA, CDR2 SNTAGT. V shed 7 bases and J 2 bases; nucleotides not matched to a gene: 14. The CDR3 totals 19 residues. CDR3 sequence (DNA): TGTGCCAGCACCCTTTACCCGGGACTAGCGGGGGCGCACACAGATACGCAGTATTTT. Translation: CASTLYPGLAGAHTDTQYF.

This clone was seen ten or more times. The CDR3 coding sequence is TGTGCCAGCAGCTTAAATAACCAGCTACCCGAAAATGAGCAGTTCTTC. Protein product: CASSLNNQLPENEQFF. The gene calls are TRBV7-9 and TRBJ2-1, with D hard to call. CDR1 and CDR2 from the germline V gene are SEHNR and FQNEAQ (reference sequence). The germline V and J ends were trimmed by 2 bases and 7 bases, with 18 bases remaining between them. This CDR3 is built from 16 residues.

This clone is medium-sized within its sample. The V call is TRBV6-1, the J call TRBJ2-7, with D tentatively TRBD1 (5 bases). CDR1 is MNHNS, CDR2 SASEGT, per germline. The length of the CDR3 is 12 residues. With 7 bases removed from V and 3 bases from J, the gap between germline ends came to 10 bases. CDR3 sequence (DNA): TGTGCCAGCATCCGAAGGGGCTACGAGCAGTACTTC. Residues: CASIRRGYEQYF.

At least ten counts were recorded for this clone. The gene calls are TRBV30 and TRBJ1-6; 12 bases are shared with TRBD1. CDR3 length: 18 residues. After removal of 2 bases from V and 6 bases from J, the junction contained 11 bases not matched to a gene. Germline CDR1 reads GTSNPN; CDR2 reads SVGIG (reference sequence). CDR3 region: CAWSNWRDRGRGNSPLHF. The CDR3 bases are TGTGCCTGGAGTAATTGGAGGGACAGGGGGCGCGGTAATTCACCCCTCCACTTT.

This clone has at least ten counts. The chain has TRBV19 and TRBJ2-7, with a weak D call TRBD1 (6 bases). CDR1 LNHDA and CDR2 SQIVND come from the germline V gene (reference sequence). The CDR3 is made up of 15 amino acids. V dropped 3 bases and J dropped 7 bases, with 19 bases sitting between them. The CDR3 protein is CASSMVTGPTGEQYF. CDR3 in DNA: TGTGCCAGTAGTATGGTGACAGGCCCTACGGGGGAGCAGTACTTC.

V usage is TRBV27 and J usage is TRBJ2-2, with D perhaps matching TRBD1 or TRBD2 (5 bases each). The length of the CDR3 is 14 residues. Germline V gene lookup returns CDR1 MNHEY and CDR2 SMNVEV (reference sequence). Trimming stripped 6 bases from V and 7 bases from J, with 15 bases between. CDR3 DNA sequence: TGTGCCAGCAGCCTAGGGAGACAGTTCGGGGAGCTGTTTTTT. Amino acid sequence: CASSLGRQFGELFF.

This clone has a count of ten or more. This chain joins TRBV5-1 and TRBJ2-2, with D perhaps matching TRBD1 (5 bases). The germline gives CDR1 SGHRS, CDR2 YFSETQ. This CDR3 is 14 amino acids long. The germline V and J ends were trimmed by 5 bases and 1 base, with 9 bases remaining between them. The CDR3 nucleotides read TGCGCCAGCAGTGACAGCTTGAACACCGGGGAGCTGTTTTTT. Its protein is CASSDSLNTGELFF. Full variable domain (missing parts from reference TRBV5-1 and TRBJ2-2): KAGVTQTPRYLIKTRGQQVTLSCSPISGHRSVSWYQQTPGQGLQFLFEYFSETQRNKGNFPGRFSGRQFSNSRSEMNVSTLELGDSALYLCASSDSLNTGELFFGEGSRLTVL.

In its sample, this clone was seen many times. The chain carries TRBV11-2 and TRBJ2-7; D unclear. V was shortened by 5 bases and J by 0 bases, with 8 bases between the two germline ends. CDR1 and CDR2 from the germline V gene are SGHAT and FQNNGV. The CDR3 is 13 residues long. This CDR3 is CASSPPGSYEQYF. Written as DNA, the CDR3 is TGTGCCAGCAGCCCCCCCGGCTCCTACGAGCAGTACTTC.

This clone was seen ten or more times. The V call is TRBV6-1, the J call TRBJ1-4; D gene uncertain. V lost 4 bases and J lost 15, with 18 bases in between. This CDR3 is 13 amino acids long. CDR1 is MNHNS and CDR2 is SASEGT in the germline V gene. This CDR3 is CASSAVSTRRLFF. CDR3 sequence (DNA): TGTGCCAGCAGTGCGGTTTCGACGCGACGTTTGTTTTTT.

This clone was counted a few times. The chain uses TRBV5-4 and TRBJ1-3; tentative D call: TRBD1 (6 bases). Germline CDR1 and CDR2: SGHNT and YYREEE (reference sequence). Trimming stripped 4 bases from V and 0 bases from J, with 14 bases between. The CDR3 covers 16 residues. CDR3 DNA sequence: TGTGCCAGCAGCGGGGGCGGGGACAACTCTGGAAACACCATATATTTT. It is translated as CASSGGGDNSGNTIYF.

This clone is judged medium-sized. The chain uses TRBV12-3 or TRBV12-4 and TRBJ2-7; unclear D gene. The ends were cut back, 2 bases at V and 1 base at J, with 9 bases in the middle. This CDR3 contains 14 residues. CDR3: CASSLSDRSYEQYF. The CDR3 DNA sequence: TGTGCCAGCAGTTTATCAGATAGATCCTACGAGCAGTACTTC.

By share, this clone ranks as medium-sized. Other DNA sequences in the same sample also yield this CDR3. The chain carries TRBV6-1 and TRBJ1-3; tentatively, D is TRBD1 (6 bases). The germline V gene has CDR1 MNHNS and CDR2 SASEGT. V dropped 2 bases and J dropped 4 bases, with 18 bases sitting between them. The CDR3 runs 17 residues. The CDR3: CASSERGTRQSGNTIYF. The CDR3, as DNA: TGTGCCAGCAGTGAAAGGGGGACACGTCAATCGGGAAACACCATATATTTT.

This clone is classed as medium-sized. The rearrangement joins TRBV6-1 to TRBJ2-1; no reliable D call. CDR1 MNHNS and CDR2 SASEGT come from the germline V gene. V was clipped by 6 bases and J by 9 bases, with 18 bases between them. The CDR3 totals 14 residues. CDR3 nucleotide sequence: TGTGCCAGCAGGCCTCACGAGGCGGTTTTTGAGCAGTTCTTC. Translated, it gives CASRPHEAVFEQFF.

The chain carries TRBV27 and TRBJ2-7; a weak D match, TRBD1 (6 bases). In germline, CDR1 is MNHEY, CDR2 SMNVEV (reference sequence). This CDR3 comprises 15 residues. Trimming removed 4 bases from V and 1 base from J, with 14 bases in between. The CDR3 region has the DNA TGTGCCAGCAGTTCGGCCTCGACAGGTTCCTACGAGCAGTACTTC. This gives the protein CASSSASTGSYEQYF.

This clone was counted a single time. A junction end diverges from the germline sequence, so it may reflect a read error. The chain links TRBV19 to TRBJ2-2, with a weak D call TRBD2 (7 bases). Germline CDR1 and CDR2: LNHDA and SQIVND (reference sequence). The CDR3 sequence is 17 residues long. The CDR3 reads CASTDHGGGGVTVELFF. The DNA of the CDR3 is TGTGCCAGTACCGATCACGGAGGGGGGGGCGTCACCGTGGAGCTGTTTTTC.

Comments on this clone: This may stem from a read error, because a much larger clone lies one nucleotide away. The chain joins TRBV5-5 to TRBJ1-2, with D possibly TRBD1 on 5 matching bases. V lost 7 bases and J 4 bases, leaving 17 bases between the germline ends. The CDR3 spans 14 residues. From germline, CDR1 is SGHKS and CDR2 YYEKEE (reference sequence). CDR3 loop: CASGTLGASYGYTF. The CDR3 DNA reads as TGTGCCAGCGGCACGCTAGGGGCCTCCTATGGCTACACCTTC.

The table lists this clone with many counts. This sequence joins TRBV6-1 and TRBJ2-1; unclear D gene. This CDR3 comprises 14 residues. Trimming took 6 bases from V and 0 from J, leaving 9 bases between them. CDR1 and CDR2 (germline): MNHNS, SASEGT. The DNA for the CDR3 is TGTGCCAGCAGCAGAAGTTACTCCTACAATGAGCAGTTCTTC. This gives the protein CASSRSYSYNEQFF.

This clone was detected many times. V and J are TRBV5-1 and TRBJ1-6, with D hard to call. The CDR3 extends over 14 amino acids. V gave up 4 bases and J gave up 9 bases, with 14 bases separating them. CDR1 SGHRS and CDR2 YFSETQ come from the germline V gene. The CDR3 reads CASSLTDGSSPLHF. Here the CDR3 DNA reads TGCGCCAGCAGCCTAACGGACGGAAGTTCACCCCTCCACTTT.